Here is one TCR beta chain with its context. This entry is derived from a study of T cells after yellow fever vaccination. Overall study context: Each low-cell-number fraction was prepared by means of SMART-Seq v4 Ultra Low Input.

Germline CDR1 and CDR2: LGHDT and YNNKEL (reference sequence). Trimming removed 1 base at V and 4 bases at J, with 17 bases between. This CDR3 comprises 18 residues. TCRdb independently ran MiXCR on the 5' RACE reads; one entry per CDR3 protein. This table holds approximately 450,000 distinct CDR3 sequences, approximately 18% found once. This clonotype was obtained from a man aged 18-30 years who received the YFV17D yellow fever vaccine. The V call is TRBV3-1, the J call TRBJ2-6; no clear D gene. The sequenced sample was PBMCs, obtained before the yellow fever booster vaccination. CDR3 nucleotide sequence: TGTGCCAGCAGCCAAGGACACCGTCTATCCCTCGGGGCCAACGTCCTGACTTTC. Residues: CASSQGHRLSLGANVLTF. The full variable domain, rest sourced from reference TRBV3-1 and TRBJ2-6, is DTAVSQTPKYLVTQMGNDKSIKCEQNLGHDTMYWYKQDSKKFLKIMFSYNNKELIINETVPNRFSPKSPDKAHLNLHINSLELGDSAVYFCASSQGHRLSLGANVLTFGAGSRLTVL.